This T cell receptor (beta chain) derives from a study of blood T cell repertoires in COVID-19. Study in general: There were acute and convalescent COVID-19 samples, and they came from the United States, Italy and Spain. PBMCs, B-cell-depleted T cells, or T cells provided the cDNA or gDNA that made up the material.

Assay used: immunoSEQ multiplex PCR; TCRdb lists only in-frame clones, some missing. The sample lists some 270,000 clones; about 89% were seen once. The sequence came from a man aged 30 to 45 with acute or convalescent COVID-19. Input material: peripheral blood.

CDR3 protein: CASSPHYRSETQYF. DNA of the CDR3: TGTGCCAGCAGCCCCCACTACAGGTCAGAGACCCAGTACTTC. This chain connects TRBV7-9 to TRBJ2-5; the D gene is possibly TRBD1 (5 bases). There are 14 residues in the CDR3. The germline V gene encodes CDR1 SEHNR and CDR2 FQNEAQ (reference sequence). Between the trimmed V and J ends, which lost 5 bases and 4 bases, there was a span of 14 bases.